This T cell receptor beta chain was sequenced during a study of blood T cells in healthy people across ages. With a J-beta primer mix and a sample-barcoded 5' primer, a second PCR ran about 7 to 12 cycles. MiXCR, run by TCRdb on the 5' RACE reads, gives a single entry per CDR3 protein. The sample has fewer than 1.5 million distinct CDR3 sequences, approximately 40% seen once. In this sample, this clonotype turned up a few times. The antigen is undetermined. Germline assignment: CDR1 LNHNV and CDR2 YYDKDF (reference sequence). V was clipped by 0 bases and J by 7 bases, with 10 bases between them. This CDR3 has 14 amino acids. General observations from the study: Age showed a roughly linear inverse relationship with TCR beta diversity per million T cells.

Isolation yielded PBMCs, at least 7 million per sample, in every case. What was sequenced was blood. The receptor comes from a young woman in good health. The gene calls are TRBV15 and TRBJ2-1; tentatively, D is TRBD2 (5 bases). The CDR3 here is CATSREGLLNEQFF. The CDR3, as DNA: TGTGCCACCAGCAGAGAAGGACTCCTTAATGAGCAGTTCTTC.